This paragraph covers one TCR beta chain sequence. No antigen is known for it. Germline V gene lookup returns CDR1 MNHEY and CDR2 SVGEGT. V lost 7 bases and J lost 5, with 14 bases in between. The CDR3 is made up of 13 amino acids. Documented time point: persistent/refractory GD, antithyroid drugs over 5 years with positive TRAb. PBMC-derived RNA was used for the TCR library. EDTA tubes collected 9 to 9.5 milliliters of peripheral blood. The TCR beta library used iRepertoire HTBI primers with Arm-PCR amplification of CDR3. Via MiXCR, TCRdb re-called the multiplex PCR reads, giving one row per CDR3 protein. Of 500,000 to 800,000 distinct CDR3 sequences in the sample, 30% were seen once. This sample was included in a study of regulatory T cells in long-lasting Graves disease. Findings and caveats of the study: New patients shared around 920 public clonotypes, fewer than the approximately 3,000 shared by persistent patients.

The sample in question was peripheral blood mononuclear cells (PBMCs), obtained when the disease was refractory, from a patient treated with antithyroid drugs. V is TRBV6-2 or TRBV6-3 and J is TRBJ1-1, with D possibly matching TRBD1 (6 bases). The clonotype comes from a female donor with Graves disease. CDR3 bases: TGTGCCAGCAAGGGGGGGGCCGAAACTGAAGCTTTCTTT. Its translation: CASKGGAETEAFF.